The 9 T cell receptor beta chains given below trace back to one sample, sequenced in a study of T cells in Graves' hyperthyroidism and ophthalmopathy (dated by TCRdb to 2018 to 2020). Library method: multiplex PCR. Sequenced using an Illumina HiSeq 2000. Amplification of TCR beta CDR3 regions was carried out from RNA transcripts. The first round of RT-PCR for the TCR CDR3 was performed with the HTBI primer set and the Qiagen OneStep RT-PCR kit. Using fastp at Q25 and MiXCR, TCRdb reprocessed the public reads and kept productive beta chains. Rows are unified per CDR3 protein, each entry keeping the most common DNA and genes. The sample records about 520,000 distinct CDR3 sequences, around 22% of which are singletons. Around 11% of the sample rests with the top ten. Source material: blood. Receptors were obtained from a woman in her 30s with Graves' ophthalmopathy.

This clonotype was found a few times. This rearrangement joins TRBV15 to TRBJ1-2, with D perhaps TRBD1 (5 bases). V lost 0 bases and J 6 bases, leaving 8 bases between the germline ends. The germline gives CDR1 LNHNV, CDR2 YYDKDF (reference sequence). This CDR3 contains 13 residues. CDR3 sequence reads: CATSRDQGDGYTF. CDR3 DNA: TGTGCCACCAGCAGAGATCAAGGGGATGGCTACACCTTC.

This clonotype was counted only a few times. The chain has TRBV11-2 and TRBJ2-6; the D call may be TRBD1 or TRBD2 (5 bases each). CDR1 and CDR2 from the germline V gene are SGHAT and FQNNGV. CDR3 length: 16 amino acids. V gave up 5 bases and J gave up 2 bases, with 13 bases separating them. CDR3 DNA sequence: TGTGCCAGCAGCCCAGGGCGGGTTCCTGGGGCCAACGTCCTGACTTTC. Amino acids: CASSPGRVPGANVLTF.

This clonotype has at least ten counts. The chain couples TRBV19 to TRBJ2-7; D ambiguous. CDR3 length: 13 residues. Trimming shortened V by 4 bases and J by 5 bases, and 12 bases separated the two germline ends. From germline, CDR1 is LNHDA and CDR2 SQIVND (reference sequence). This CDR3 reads CASSTRSSNEQYF. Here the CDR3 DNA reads TGTGCCAGTAGTACCAGGTCCAGCAACGAGCAGTACTTC.

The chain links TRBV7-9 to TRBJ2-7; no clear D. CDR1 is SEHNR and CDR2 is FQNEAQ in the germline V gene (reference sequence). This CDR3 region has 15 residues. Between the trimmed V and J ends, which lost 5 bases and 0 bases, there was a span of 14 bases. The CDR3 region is CASSPAGPYSYEQYF. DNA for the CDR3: TGTGCCAGCAGCCCCGCCGGGCCCTACTCCTACGAGCAGTACTTC.

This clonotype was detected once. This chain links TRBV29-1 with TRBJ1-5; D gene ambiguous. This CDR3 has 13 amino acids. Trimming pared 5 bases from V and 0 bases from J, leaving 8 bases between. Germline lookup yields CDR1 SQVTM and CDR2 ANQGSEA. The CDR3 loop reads CSVRWGSNQPQHF. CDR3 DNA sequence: TGCAGCGTTCGTTGGGGTAGCAATCAGCCCCAGCATTTT.

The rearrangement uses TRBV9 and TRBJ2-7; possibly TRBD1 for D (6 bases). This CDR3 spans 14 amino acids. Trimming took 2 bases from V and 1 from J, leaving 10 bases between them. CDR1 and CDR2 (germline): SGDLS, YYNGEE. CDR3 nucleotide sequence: TGTGCCAGCAGCGTCGGACAGTCTTCCTACGAGCAGTACTTC. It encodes CASSVGQSSYEQYF.

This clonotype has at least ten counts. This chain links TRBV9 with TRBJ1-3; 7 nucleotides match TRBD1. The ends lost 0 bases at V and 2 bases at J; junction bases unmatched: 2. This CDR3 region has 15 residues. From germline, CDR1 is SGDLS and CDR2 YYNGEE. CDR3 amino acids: CASSVEGATGNTIYF. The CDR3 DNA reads TGTGCCAGCAGCGTAGAGGGGGCTACTGGAAACACCATATATTTT.

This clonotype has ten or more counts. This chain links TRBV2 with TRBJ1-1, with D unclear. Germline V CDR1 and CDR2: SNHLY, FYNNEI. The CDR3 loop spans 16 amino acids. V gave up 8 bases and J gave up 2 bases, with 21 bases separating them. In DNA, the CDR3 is TGTGCCAGCTTCCCTCCAGTGACAAGCTTAAACACTGAAGCTTTCTTT. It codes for CASFPPVTSLNTEAFF.

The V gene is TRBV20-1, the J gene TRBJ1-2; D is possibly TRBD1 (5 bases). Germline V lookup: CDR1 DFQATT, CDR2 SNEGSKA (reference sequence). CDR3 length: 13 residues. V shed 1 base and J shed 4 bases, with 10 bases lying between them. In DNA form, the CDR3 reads TGCAGTGCTAGAGGATTAGGGGCCTATGGCTACACCTTC. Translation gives CSARGLGAYGYTF.